These 17 T cell receptor beta chains share one sample of origin, sequenced in a study of blood T cell repertoires in COVID-19. TCRdb keeps only in-frame clones here, not all; method: immunoSEQ multiplex PCR. The sample lists tens of thousands of clones, about 90% occurring once. The sequenced material came from peripheral blood. These receptors originate from a woman aged 45-65 years with COVID-19, enrolled during active disease.

The chain links TRBV12-3 or TRBV12-4 to TRBJ1-2, with 8 bases that match TRBD1. Trimming at V came to 5 bases and at J to 6 bases, leaving 5 bases not matched to a gene. The CDR3 has 13 amino acids. The CDR3 region is CASSHRDRHGYTF. CDR3 nucleotides: TGTGCCAGCAGTCACCGGGACAGGCATGGCTACACCTTC.

The chain uses TRBV9 and TRBJ2-7; 9 bases fit TRBD2. V was clipped by 0 bases and J by 2 bases; unmatched bases: 9. The CDR3 sequence is 17 residues long. Looked up from germline, CDR1 is SGDLS and CDR2 is YYNGEE. The CDR3 here is CASSVESATSGAYEQYF. DNA of the CDR3: TGTGCCAGCAGCGTAGAATCCGCGACTAGCGGCGCCTACGAGCAGTACTTC.

The chain links TRBV4-1 to TRBJ2-1; 7 bases fit TRBD2. Germline V lookup: CDR1 MGHRA, CDR2 YSYEKL. This CDR3 is built from 16 residues. The ends lost 0 bases at V and 2 bases at J; junction bases unmatched: 4. CDR3 sequence: CASSQDRTRPYNEQFF. The CDR3 region has the DNA TGCGCCAGCAGCCAAGACAGGACTAGGCCCTACAATGAGCAGTTCTTC.

The chain recombines TRBV5-4 with TRBJ1-6, with TRBD1 as a possible D gene (5 bases). V was clipped by 0 bases and J by 10 bases, with 14 bases between them. The CDR3 is 15 amino acids. Per germline, CDR1 SGHNT and CDR2 YYREEE (reference sequence). CDR3 in DNA: TGTGCCAGCAGCTTGGCCGGAGGGGAGAGGTCACCCCTCCACTTT. Residues: CASSLAGGERSPLHF.

The V call is TRBV9, the J call TRBJ2-2, with a tentative D call TRBD2 (5 bases). The CDR3 has 18 amino acids. The germline CDR1 and CDR2 sequences are SGDLS and YYNGEE. Deletions cut 4 bases from V and 3 bases from J, with 22 bases between. The CDR3, as DNA: TGTGCCAGCAGCTCAGGCCGAGACTATCCGACCCACACCGGGGAGCTGTTTTTT. Its translation: CASSSGRDYPTHTGELFF.

The rearrangement links TRBV21-1 to TRBJ2-7; the D segment call TRBD2 is taken from the table without a DNA check. TRBV21-1 is a recognized pseudogene. The CDR3 extends over 14 amino acids. The CDR3: CASSKVGEIYEQYF. The CDR3, as DNA: TGTGCCAGCAGCAAAGTTGGGGAGATATACGAGCAGTACTTC.

In DNA, the CDR3 is TGTGCCAGCAGCAGTTACAGGGGGATAGAGGAGACCCAGTACTTC. Residues: CASSSYRGIEETQYF. V is TRBV7-9 and J is TRBJ2-5, with 8 bases matching TRBD1. Losses at the gene ends were 5 bases for V and 5 bases for J; bases not matched to a gene: 10. The germline CDR1 and CDR2 sequences are SEHNR and FQNEAQ (reference sequence). This CDR3 has 15 amino acids.

This clone came up once. The chain recombines TRBV4-1 with TRBJ2-7; TRBD2 matches 12 bases. After removal of 1 base from V and 3 bases from J, the junction contained 1 base not matched to a gene. CDR1 and CDR2 from the germline V gene are MGHRA and YSYEKL. The CDR3 spans 15 residues. CDR3 bases: TGCGCCAGCAGCCAAGGGACTAGCGGGAACTACGAGCAGTACTTC. The encoded protein is CASSQGTSGNYEQYF.

The J gene is TRBJ2-1, the V gene TRBV13, with TRBD2 as a possible D gene (7 bases). This CDR3 is built from 14 residues. Germline loops: CDR1 PRHDT, CDR2 FYEKMQ (reference sequence). Trimming removed 5 bases from V and 7 bases from J, with 15 bases in between. The CDR3 DNA follows: TGTGCCAGCAGCCCATGGGAGGGGGAGAATGAGCAGTTCTTC. It specifies CASSPWEGENEQFF.

V gene TRBV3-1 (or the pseudogene TRBV3-2) combines with J gene TRBJ2-7; 12 bases match TRBD2. This CDR3 contains 17 residues. Germline V gene lookup returns CDR1 LGHDT and CDR2 YNNKEL (reference sequence). The V segment lost 0 bases and the J segment 6 bases; nucleotides outside the gene matches: 9. The CDR3 nucleotides read TGTGCCAGCAGCCAAGAGATCAGACTAGCGGGAGTAGGCGAGCAGTACTTC. Its protein product is CASSQEIRLAGVGEQYF.

V is TRBV2 and J is TRBJ2-7, with D possibly being TRBD2 (6 bases). V lost 8 bases, J lost 6 bases, and 8 bases lay in between. This CDR3 has 10 residues. Germline V gives CDR1 SNHLY, CDR2 FYNNEI. CDR3 residues: CASGRGEQYF. The CDR3 DNA follows: TGTGCCAGCGGGCGGGGCGAGCAGTACTTC.

This chain uses TRBV27 with TRBJ1-5; D uncertain. Germline loops: CDR1 MNHEY, CDR2 SMNVEV (reference sequence). The CDR3 totals 14 residues. Trimming pared 3 bases from V and 4 bases from J, leaving 10 bases between. The CDR3 DNA sequence: TGTGCCAGCAGTTTGAGGGCCTCTAATCAGCCCCAGCATTTT. It codes for CASSLRASNQPQHF.

In regard to this clone: The same CDR3 arises from other DNA sequences in this sample as well. This chain joins TRBV4-1 and TRBJ2-7; weak D call: TRBD2 (7 bases). The germline V and J ends were trimmed by 4 bases and 2 bases, with 18 bases remaining between them. Germline CDR1 and CDR2: MGHRA and YSYEKL. This CDR3 spans 16 amino acids. The CDR3 sequence is CASSRGLGRGTYEQYF. The CDR3 DNA is TGCGCCAGCAGCCGGGGTTTGGGGAGGGGGACCTACGAGCAGTACTTC.

The chain has TRBV6-6 and TRBJ2-7; D gene ambiguous. The V gene lost 4 bases and the J gene lost 0 bases, with 7 bases spanning the gap. The CDR3 runs to 13 residues. The germline V gene encodes CDR1 MNHNY and CDR2 SVGAGI (reference sequence). CDR3 protein: CASSSSFSYEQYF. DNA for the CDR3: TGTGCCAGCAGTTCGAGCTTCTCCTACGAGCAGTACTTC.

The genes are TRBV28 and TRBJ1-3; D unresolved. Trimming took 6 bases from V and 0 from J, leaving 15 bases between them. CDR3 length: 16 amino acids. CDR1 is MDHEN and CDR2 is SYDVKM in the germline V gene. CDR3 loop: CASSLYGSLSGNTIYF. The DNA of the CDR3 is TGTGCCAGCAGCCTATACGGGTCTCTCTCTGGAAACACCATATATTTT.

The rearrangement uses TRBV11-2 and TRBJ2-1; D is perhaps TRBD2 (6 bases). This CDR3 contains 15 residues. Germline CDR1 SGHAT, CDR2 FQNNGV. The ends were cut back, 1 base at V and 7 bases at J, with 14 bases in the middle. The CDR3 sequence is CASSLVGGNRNEQFF. CDR3 DNA: TGTGCCAGCAGCTTAGTAGGCGGGAATAGGAATGAGCAGTTCTTC.

This clone has more than one count but fewer than ten. This chain joins TRBV30 and TRBJ1-5, with D possibly TRBD1 on 5 matching bases. Germline V CDR1 and CDR2: GTSNPN, SVGIG (reference sequence). This CDR3 is 13 amino acids long. V was clipped by 7 bases and J by 7 bases, with 17 bases between them. The CDR3: CASGTQRGQPQHF. The CDR3 nucleotides read TGTGCCTCTGGGACTCAGCGGGGCCAGCCCCAGCATTTT.